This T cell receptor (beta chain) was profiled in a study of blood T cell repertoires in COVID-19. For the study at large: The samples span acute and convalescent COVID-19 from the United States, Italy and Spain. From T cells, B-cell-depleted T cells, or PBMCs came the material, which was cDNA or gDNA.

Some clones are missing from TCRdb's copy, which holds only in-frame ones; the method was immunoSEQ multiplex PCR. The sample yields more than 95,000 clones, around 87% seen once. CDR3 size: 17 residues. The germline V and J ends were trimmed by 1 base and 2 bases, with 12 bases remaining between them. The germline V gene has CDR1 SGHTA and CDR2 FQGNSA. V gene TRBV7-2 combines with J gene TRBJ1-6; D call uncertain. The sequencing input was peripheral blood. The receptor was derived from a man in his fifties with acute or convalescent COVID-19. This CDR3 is CASSLGGLGTYNSPLHF. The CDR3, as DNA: TGTGCCAGCAGCTTAGGAGGGCTGGGTACCTATAATTCACCCCTCCACTTT.